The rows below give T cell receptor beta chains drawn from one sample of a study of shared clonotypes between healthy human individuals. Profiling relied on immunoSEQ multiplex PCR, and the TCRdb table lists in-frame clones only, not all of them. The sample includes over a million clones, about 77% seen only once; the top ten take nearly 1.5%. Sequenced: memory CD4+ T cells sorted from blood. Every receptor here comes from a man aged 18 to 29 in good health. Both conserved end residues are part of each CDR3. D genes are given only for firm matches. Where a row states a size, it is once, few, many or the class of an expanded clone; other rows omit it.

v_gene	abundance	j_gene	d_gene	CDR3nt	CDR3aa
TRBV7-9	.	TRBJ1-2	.	TGTGCCAGCACCGACGTGGTCACAACGGGGACCCACTACTATGGCTACACCTTC	CASTDVVTTGTHYYGYTF
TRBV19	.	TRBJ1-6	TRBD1	TGTGCCAGCCAATTTACCGGGACAGACAATTCACCCCTCCACTTT	CASQFTGTDNSPLHF
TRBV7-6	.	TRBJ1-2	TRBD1	TGTGCCAGCAGCTTATCCGGACAGGGGGCTGGTGGCTACACCTTC	CASSLSGQGAGGYTF
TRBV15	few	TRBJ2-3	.	TGTGCCACCAGCAGAGCAAGCACAGATACGCAGTATTTT	CATSRASTDTQYF
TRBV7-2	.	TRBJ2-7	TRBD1	TGTGCCAGCAGCCCCGGGACAGGGTCCTACGAGCAGTACTTC	CASSPGTGSYEQYF
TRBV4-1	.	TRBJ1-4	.	TGCGCCAGCAGCCATTCCCGTCCAACTAATGAAAAACTGTTTTTT	CASSHSRPTNEKLFF
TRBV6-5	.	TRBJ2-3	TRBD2	TGTGCCAGCAGCCCCGGGAGGGGGGATACGCAGTATTTT	CASSPGRGDTQYF
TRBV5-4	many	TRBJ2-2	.	TGTGCCAGCAGCTTCAGGGGCACCGGGGAGCTGTTTTTT	CASSFRGTGELFF
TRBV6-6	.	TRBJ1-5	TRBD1	TGTGCCAGCAGGCGAGAGGACAGGGGCAATCAGCCCCAGCATTTT	CASRREDRGNQPQHF
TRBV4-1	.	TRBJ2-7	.	TGCGCCAGCAGCCAAGATGGGATCTACGAGCAGTACTTC	CASSQDGIYEQYF
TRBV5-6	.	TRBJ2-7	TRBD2	TGTGCCAGCAGCTTTGGACTAGCGGGAACTACCTACGAGCAGTACTTC	CASSFGLAGTTYEQYF
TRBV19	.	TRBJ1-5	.	TGTGCCAGTATGATAGTCGTTGGCAATCAGCCCCAGCATTTT	CASMIVVGNQPQHF
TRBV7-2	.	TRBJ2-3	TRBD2	TGTGCCAGCAGCTTAGTAGTTCTCGGCGTTAGGACTAGGGATACGCAGTATTTT	CASSLVVLGVRTRDTQYF
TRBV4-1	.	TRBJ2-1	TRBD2	TGCGCCAGCAGCCAAGGGGATAGCGGGAGTGGCGAGCAGTTCTTC	CASSQGDSGSGEQFF
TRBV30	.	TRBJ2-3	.	TGTGCCTGGACGCTGCGAGGAGGCACAGATACGCAGTATTTT	CAWTLRGGTDTQYF
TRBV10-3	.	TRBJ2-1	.	TGTGCCATCAGTGAGCGGCCGAGCTCCTACAATGAGCAGTTCTTC	CAISERPSSYNEQFF
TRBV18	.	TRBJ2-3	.	TGTGCCAGCTCACCAAAAGCCGGGACGTTCACAGATACGCAGTATTTT	CASSPKAGTFTDTQYF
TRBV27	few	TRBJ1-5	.	TGTGCCAGCAGTTTAACGGGACGGGATCGCAATCAGCCCCAGCATTTT	CASSLTGRDRNQPQHF
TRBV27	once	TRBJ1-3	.	.	CASILGISGNTIYF
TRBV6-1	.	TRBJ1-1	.	TGTGCCAGCTCCCCCACGGTGTTGAACACTGAAGCTTTCTTT	CASSPTVLNTEAFF
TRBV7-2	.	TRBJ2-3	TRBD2	TGTGCCAGCAGCTTAGGACTAGCGGGGGGCACAGATACGCAGTATTTT	CASSLGLAGGTDTQYF
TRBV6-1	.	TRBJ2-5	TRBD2	TGTGCCAGCAGTAGGACTAGGTCGATGGAGACCCAGTACTTC	CASSRTRSMETQYF
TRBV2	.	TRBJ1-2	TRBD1	TGTGCCATAGAGAAGGCAGGGGGCGATTACGTCTATGGCTACACCTTC	CAIEKAGGDYVYGYTF
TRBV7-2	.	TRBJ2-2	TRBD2	TGTGCCAGCAGCCTAAGCGGGGGCCTCACCGGGGAGCTGTTTTTT	CASSLSGGLTGELFF
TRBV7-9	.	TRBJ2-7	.	TGTGCCAGCAGCCTAGAGGTGGGCGAGCAGTACTTC	CASSLEVGEQYF
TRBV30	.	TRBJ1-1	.	TGTGCCTGGAGGGCAGGGAGAACTGAAGCTTTCTTT	CAWRAGRTEAFF
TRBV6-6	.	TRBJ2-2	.	TGTGCCACTGCCGAGGGCGGCACCGGGGAGCTGTTTTTT	CATAEGGTGELFF
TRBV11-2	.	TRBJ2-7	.	TGTGCCAGCAGCACCGGGCCCCTGGGGGAGCAGTACTTC	CASSTGPLGEQYF
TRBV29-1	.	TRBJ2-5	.	TGCAGCGTTGAAGCCTCGCGTTCATACCAAGAGACCCAGTACTTC	CSVEASRSYQETQYF
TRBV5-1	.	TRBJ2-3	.	TGCGCCAGCAGCTCCAATGTCAGGGGAGATACGCAGTATTTT	CASSSNVRGDTQYF
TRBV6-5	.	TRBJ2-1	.	TGTGCCAGCAGTTACGCCGTAGGGTATGAGCAGTTCTTC	CASSYAVGYEQFF
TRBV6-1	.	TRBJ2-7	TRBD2	TGTGCCAGCAGTGAAGGGACTAGTCGGCGCGAGCAGTACTTC	CASSEGTSRREQYF
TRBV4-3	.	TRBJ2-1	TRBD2	TGCGCCAGCAGCTCCAGTACTAGCGGGAGAAGAGATGAGCAGTTCTTC	CASSSSTSGRRDEQFF
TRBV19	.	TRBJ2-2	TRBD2	TGTGCCAGTAGCCCACGGGGGGGCTACACCGGGGAGCTGTTTTTT	CASSPRGGYTGELFF
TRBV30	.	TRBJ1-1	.	TGTGCCTGGAGTGTTCAGCTGCTGAACACTGAAGCTTTCTTT	CAWSVQLLNTEAFF
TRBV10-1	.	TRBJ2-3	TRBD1	TGCGCCAGCAGACCCGGGACAGGTCTCACAGATACGCAGTATTTT	CASRPGTGLTDTQYF